These T cell receptor beta chains were read from a single sample in a study of blood T cells in healthy people across ages. TCRdb re-called the 5' RACE reads with MiXCR, one entry per CDR3 protein. Of around 870,000 distinct CDR3 sequences in the sample, about 30% were seen once. Source material: blood. The receptors shown here come from a woman of 80 years or more in good health. Both conserved end residues are part of each CDR3. Each record gives: V gene, CDR3 protein.

v_gene: TRBV28; CDR3aa: CASSFEPFNEKLFF
v_gene: TRBV6-6; CDR3aa: CASRRTGAEKLFF
v_gene: TRBV20-1; CDR3aa: CSALLGRYGYTF
v_gene: TRBV20-1; CDR3aa: CSARRTGGTNSPLHF
v_gene: TRBV20-1; CDR3aa: CSARVGQSPTGELFF
v_gene: TRBV2; CDR3aa: CASRPPDFQPQHF
v_gene: TRBV4-3; CDR3aa: CASSQDPDRVDYGYTF
v_gene: TRBV30; CDR3aa: CAWSTPTGLEAFF
v_gene: TRBV7-9; CDR3aa: CASSLGTGRGQPQHF
v_gene: TRBV12-3/TRBV12-4; CDR3aa: CASRNSLFNNNEQFF
v_gene: TRBV27; CDR3aa: CASSGGIYNEQFF
v_gene: TRBV18; CDR3aa: CASSSRDRAETQYF
v_gene: TRBV29-1; CDR3aa: CSTPLGGTNYDYTF
v_gene: TRBV29-1; CDR3aa: CSVTRRGGLLTGELFF
v_gene: TRBV20-1; CDR3aa: CSASGGQGRVATKNIQYF
v_gene: TRBV6-1; CDR3aa: CASRLRGSGNEQFF
v_gene: TRBV9; CDR3aa: CASSEEGAEPYGYTF
v_gene: TRBV20-1; CDR3aa: CSASIGSADTQYF
v_gene: TRBV6-5; CDR3aa: CASRRLSSGGFLEQFF
v_gene: TRBV15; CDR3aa: CATRAIRLSRIDEQFF
v_gene: TRBV6-6; CDR3aa: CASRDTGSSHTEAFF
v_gene: TRBV20-1; CDR3aa: CSARAGGNEKLFF
v_gene: TRBV10-3; CDR3aa: CAISGPTETQYF
v_gene: TRBV7-2; CDR3aa: CASSPRRGHLAGGQYF
v_gene: TRBV7-2; CDR3aa: CASSLSQGGSNQPQHF
v_gene: TRBV11-2; CDR3aa: CASSSSTNPGYSGYTF
v_gene: TRBV13; CDR3aa: CASSLRLGEQYF
v_gene: TRBV7-9; CDR3aa: CASSRQSASGGYGYTF
v_gene: TRBV6-2/TRBV6-3; CDR3aa: CASSNGLAAQYF
v_gene: TRBV27; CDR3aa: CASSLAQTSNYGYTF
v_gene: TRBV4-2; CDR3aa: CASSQDGGGGSPGGELFF
v_gene: TRBV11-2; CDR3aa: CASSRGAQVIRNEQFF
v_gene: TRBV12-3/TRBV12-4; CDR3aa: CASRDGTGSDPPEAFF
v_gene: TRBV15; CDR3aa: CATSRVQGNEQFF
v_gene: TRBV28; CDR3aa: CASRDTSKNEQYF
v_gene: TRBV4-1; CDR3aa: CASSPDWGLGQYF
v_gene: TRBV20-1; CDR3aa: CSARDHRGLLSTDTQYF
v_gene: TRBV5-1; CDR3aa: CASRKEGPNRSEQFF
v_gene: TRBV28; CDR3aa: CASSLGVSPETQYF
v_gene: TRBV9; CDR3aa: CASSAGDRTTGANVLTF
v_gene: TRBV7-2; CDR3aa: CASSLTPSGGETQYF
v_gene: TRBV7-7; CDR3aa: CANGSATSGQETQYF
v_gene: TRBV20-1; CDR3aa: CSARGTGNSNQPQHF
v_gene: TRBV27; CDR3aa: CASSLDTTGTGSDTQYF
v_gene: TRBV20-1; CDR3aa: CSARDPASGGAEQFF
v_gene: TRBV2; CDR3aa: CASRARGHSYEQYF